This T cell receptor beta chain was captured in a study of blood T cell repertoires in COVID-19. Study summary: COVID-19 samples from acute and convalescent phases originated in the United States, Italy and Spain. Sample material is recorded as cDNA or gDNA derived from T cells, B-cell-depleted T cells, or PBMCs.

Germline V gives CDR1 KGHDR, CDR2 SFDVKD. The ends lost 4 bases at V and 6 bases at J; junction bases unmatched: 10. The length of the CDR3 is 16 residues. Authors' data handling: Reference gene primer amplification in the assay estimated nucleated cell counts. Data came from immunoSEQ multiplex PCR; TCRdb stores just in-frame clones and leaves some out. Clonal size and the V and J genes are those of that table, whereas D and trimming came from the DNA. This sample has more than 250,000 clones, with 85% found just once. The chain recombines TRBV24-1 with TRBJ2-3; 9 bases align to TRBD1. The receptor's source is a man in his fifties or sixties with active or convalescent COVID-19. The sample was peripheral blood. The CDR3 DNA reads TGTGCCACCAGTGACCCAACAGGGGGCCCCTACGATACGCAGTATTTT. Translating it yields CATSDPTGGPYDTQYF.